The 15 T cell receptor beta chains in this list originate from one sample, sequenced in a study of PD-L1 blockade in urothelial cancer. Measured with immunoSEQ multiplex PCR; TCRdb has only the in-frame clones, and not every one. The profile shows just under 40,000 clones, approximately 89% of them singletons. Time point described: pretreatment peripheral blood. The input for sequencing was PBMCs, taken around atezolizumab (anti-PD-L1) treatment. Receptors were obtained from a woman aged 60-75 years with urothelial cancer.

The CDR3 DNA is TGCGCCAGCAGCTTGGCGGGAGGGCCCAGCTCCTACAATGAGCAGTTCTTC. Translating it yields CASSLAGGPSSYNEQFF. V gene TRBV5-1 combines with J gene TRBJ2-1; 8 bases line up with TRBD2. Germline CDR1 is SGHRS and CDR2 is YFSETQ. This CDR3 spans 17 amino acids. The V and J ends lost 0 bases and 0 bases, in that order; junction bases with no gene match: 5.

This chain uses TRBV5-6 with TRBJ2-3; TRBD1 matches 7 bases. CDR3 length: 12 amino acids. Germline CDR1 and CDR2: SGHDT and YYEEEE. Germline trimming cut 8 bases from V and 7 bases from J; bases unmatched to any gene: 7. CDR3 in amino acids: CASQTGLHTQYF. The CDR3 DNA sequence: TGTGCCAGTCAGACAGGGCTCCATACGCAGTATTTT.

About this clone: The same CDR3 can be traced to other DNA sequences in this sample. The chain recombines TRBV5-5 with TRBJ2-2, with D uncertain. CDR3 length: 15 amino acids. Germline V gene data show CDR1 as SGHKS and CDR2 as YYEKEE (reference sequence). V was cut by 2 bases and J by 1 base, with 9 bases left in between. The CDR3 loop is CASSFGRRNTGELFF. For the CDR3, the DNA is TGTGCCAGCAGCTTCGGTCGTAGGAACACCGGGGAGCTGTTTTTT.

The rearrangement links TRBV27 to TRBJ2-7; D call uncertain. Germline V CDR1 and CDR2: MNHEY, SMNVEV (reference sequence). This CDR3 contains 15 residues. V lost 6 bases and J lost 6, with 21 bases in between. The CDR3 sequence is CASSSIVPPFSEQYF. The CDR3 nucleotides are TGTGCCAGCAGCTCTATCGTTCCCCCATTTTCCGAGCAGTACTTC.

The chain recombines TRBV6-6 with TRBJ2-7, with 11 positions matching TRBD1. CDR3 length equals 15 residues. The germline V gene encodes CDR1 MNHNY and CDR2 SVGAGI (reference sequence). With 4 bases clipped from V and 6 bases from J, the junction kept 8 bases outside the gene matches. The CDR3 loop reads CASSWTGGKVVEQYF. For the CDR3, the DNA is TGTGCCAGCAGTTGGACAGGGGGCAAGGTCGTCGAGCAGTACTTC.

CDR3 amino acids: CASSMQGNQPQHF. As DNA, the CDR3 is TGTGCCAGCTCAATGCAGGGTAATCAGCCCCAGCATTTT. The rearrangement links TRBV18 to TRBJ1-5; D is possibly TRBD1 (5 bases). Germline values: CDR1 KGHSH, CDR2 LQKENI. The CDR3 is 13 amino acids. V was shortened by 5 bases and J by 4 bases, with 9 bases between the two germline ends.

CDR3 amino acids: CASSADRGLNTEAFF. The CDR3 nucleotides read TGTGCCAGCAGTGCCGACAGGGGACTGAACACTGAAGCTTTCTTT. The rearrangement links TRBV2 to TRBJ1-1; 8 nucleotides line up with TRBD1. This CDR3 is 15 amino acids long. The V gene end was trimmed by 4 bases and the J gene end by 0 bases; junction bases not matched to a gene: 4. Germline CDR1 and CDR2: SNHLY and FYNNEI.

The chain employs TRBV14 and TRBJ1-3; D uncertain. The CDR3 has 14 residues. Trimming removed 2 bases from V and 3 bases from J, with 8 bases in between. Germline values: CDR1 SGHDN, CDR2 FVKESK. CDR3 in amino acids: CASSQWAGGNTIYF. Written as DNA, the CDR3 is TGTGCCAGCAGCCAATGGGCCGGTGGAAACACCATATATTTT. The variable domain in full, completed from reference TRBV14 and TRBJ1-3, reads EAGVTQFPSHSVIEKGQTVTLRCDPISGHDNLYWYRRVMGKEIKFLLHFVKESKQDESGMPNNRFLAERTGGTYSTLKVQPAELEDSGVYFCASSQWAGGNTIYFGEGSWLTVV.

The J gene is TRBJ2-7, the V gene TRBV28; the D gene is possibly TRBD2 (6 bases). Trimming pared 4 bases from V and 13 bases from J, leaving 17 bases between. CDR3 length equals 12 residues. Germline V gene lookup returns CDR1 MDHEN and CDR2 SYDVKM. CDR3 protein: CASSYNTGVVYF. The CDR3 DNA sequence: TGTGCCAGCAGTTATAATACGGGAGTGGTATACTTC. The whole variable domain, filled in from reference TRBV28 and TRBJ2-7, reads DVKVTQSSRYLVKRTGEKVFLECVQDMDHENMFWYRQDPGLGLRLIYFSYDVKMKEKGDIPEGYSVSREKKERFSLILESASTNQTSMYLCASSYNTGVVYFGPGTRLTVT.

The chain uses TRBV28 and TRBJ1-4; a weak D match, TRBD1 (5 bases). The V end lost 7 bases, the J end lost 8 bases, and 17 bases lay between the germline ends. CDR3 size: 14 residues. The germline gives CDR1 MDHEN, CDR2 SYDVKM. CDR3 coding DNA: TGTGCCAGCACCCGGGGGGGAACGGGGGAAAAACTGTTTTTT. It is translated as CASTRGGTGEKLFF. The full variable domain, completed using reference TRBV28 and TRBJ1-4, is DVKVTQSSRYLVKRTGEKVFLECVQDMDHENMFWYRQDPGLGLRLIYFSYDVKMKEKGDIPEGYSVSREKKERFSLILESASTNQTSMYLCASTRGGTGEKLFFGSGTQLSVL.

The V gene is TRBV4-3, the J gene TRBJ1-1, with a tentative D call TRBD1 (5 bases). Trimming cost V 3 bases and J 4 bases, with 18 bases left between them. In germline, CDR1 is LGHNA, CDR2 YSLEER. The CDR3 is made up of 16 amino acids. The CDR3, as DNA: TGCGCCAGCAGCCAGCAAAACCGCAGGGTGCTCACTGAAGCTTTCTTT. Residues: CASSQQNRRVLTEAFF.

The V call is TRBV6-1, the J call TRBJ2-4; D perhaps matches TRBD1 (6 bases). The CDR3 covers 20 residues. Germline V gives CDR1 MNHNS, CDR2 SASEGT. V was cut by 3 bases and J by 0 bases, with 24 bases left in between. CDR3 amino acids: CASSDRGQLGYAIAKNIQYF. DNA of the CDR3: TGTGCCAGCAGTGACCGCGGACAGTTAGGCTACGCTATAGCCAAAAACATTCAGTACTTC.

V usage is TRBV7-8 and J usage is TRBJ2-7; 11 positions agree with TRBD1. Trimming took 5 bases from V and 7 from J; bases not matched to a gene: 7. There are 14 residues in the CDR3. Germline CDR1 is SGHVS and CDR2 is FQNEAQ. The CDR3 DNA reads TGTGCCAGCAGCGTCGGACAGGGGGCGCGTGAGCAGTACTTC. Translating it yields CASSVGQGAREQYF.

The chain uses TRBV7-2 and TRBJ2-5; 8 bases match TRBD1. With 3 bases clipped from V and 1 base from J, the junction kept 1 base outside the gene matches. The CDR3 consists of 14 residues. Germline CDR1 reads SGHTA; CDR2 reads FQGNSA. The CDR3 spells CASSFRGRQETQYF. For the CDR3, the DNA is TGTGCCAGCAGCTTCAGGGGGCGCCAAGAGACCCAGTACTTC.

The chain employs TRBV19 and TRBJ1-5, with D perhaps TRBD1 (5 bases). Looked up from germline, CDR1 is LNHDA and CDR2 is SQIVND (reference sequence). The CDR3 consists of 13 residues. V was cut by 3 bases and J by 6 bases, with 9 bases left in between. CDR3 bases: TGTGCCAGTAGTATTGCAGGGCTTCAGCCCCAGCATTTT. Its translation: CASSIAGLQPQHF.